This TCR beta chain stems from a study of blood T cell repertoires in COVID-19. Libraries were prepared by immunoSEQ multiplex PCR; TCRdb keeps only in-frame clonotypes and omits some of them. The repertoire has 200,000 to 300,000 clones, approximately 85% of them found once; the top ten carry 9.5% to 15%. The CDR3 has 13 amino acids. Trimming cost V 8 bases and J 5 bases, with 15 bases left between them. Germline loops: CDR1 MDHEN, CDR2 SYDVKM. Specimen: peripheral blood. This TCR was sampled from an older woman with active or convalescent COVID-19. This chain connects TRBV28 to TRBJ1-1; maybe TRBD1 (6 bases). CDR3 nucleotide sequence: TGTGCCAGCCGTACTACAGGGAAGACTGAAGCTTTCTTT. Amino acids: CASRTTGKTEAFF.